Below are 30 T cell receptor beta chains sequenced from a single sample in a study of cytomegalovirus exposure and HLA in healthy donors. Use of 60 Vbeta and 13 Jbeta primers characterized the PCR. Method: immunoSEQ multiplex PCR; TCRdb's copy keeps in-frame clones and lacks some. The repertoire includes roughly 170,000 clones, 70% to 85% of them detected once, and 1% to 1.5% sits in the top ten. Sequences were obtained from PBMCs. All receptors come from a girl aged 2 to 10 in good health and CMV-seropositive.

Only one count was recorded for this clone. J is TRBJ2-4 and V is TRBV19; 9 nucleotides align to TRBD1. From germline, CDR1 is LNHDA and CDR2 SQIVND (reference sequence). The CDR3 is 16 amino acids. The V and J ends lost 8 bases and 7 bases, in that order; junction bases with no gene match: 15. CDR3 amino acids: CASPPPGQGDRNIQYF. For the CDR3, the DNA is TGTGCCAGTCCACCACCGGGACAGGGAGACCGGAACATTCAGTACTTC.

The chain employs TRBV5-8 and TRBJ2-1; the D gene is possibly TRBD1 (5 bases). Trimming took 3 bases from V and 8 from J, leaving 6 bases between them. The CDR3 is 11 amino acids. Germline CDR1 and CDR2: SGHTS and YDEGEE. As DNA, the CDR3 is TGTGCCAGCAGCTCCAGGGATGAGCAGTTCTTC. Amino acids: CASSSRDEQFF.

The chain carries TRBV6-1 and TRBJ1-1, with a possible D match to TRBD1 (5 bases). The germline V gene encodes CDR1 MNHNS and CDR2 SASEGT. The V and J ends lost 8 bases and 11 bases respectively, with 24 bases between them. This CDR3 is 14 amino acids long. CDR3 DNA: TGTGCCAGCGAAGGTAGACGGGGGGTTGATTGGGCTTTCTTT. Translation: CASEGRRGVDWAFF.

This clone was seen a handful of times. This chain links TRBV30 with TRBJ1-1; 9 bases agree with TRBD1. Germline values: CDR1 GTSNPN, CDR2 SVGIG (reference sequence). The CDR3 covers 13 residues. V lost 5 bases, J lost 4 bases, and 5 bases stayed unmatched. The chain's CDR3 is CAWDTGGFTEAFF. The CDR3, as DNA: TGTGCCTGGGATACAGGGGGCTTCACTGAAGCTTTCTTT.

J is TRBJ2-5 and V is TRBV21-1; the table's D gene call, TRBD2, was not cross checked with the DNA. TRBV21-1 is recorded as a pseudogene. The CDR3 is 17 residues long. CDR3 bases: TGTCCCCTCGGCCCCTCGGTGGGGGGGAGTAACCAAGAGACCCAGTACTTC. Translated: CPLGPSVGGSNQETQYF.

The rearrangement links TRBV25-1 to TRBJ1-6; 7 bases are a match to TRBD1. The CDR3 covers 15 residues. J was trimmed by 7 bases and V by 3 bases; bases with no gene match: 6. CDR1 MGHDK and CDR2 SYGVNS come from the germline V gene. In nucleotides, the CDR3 is TGTGCCAGCAGTGACCGGACAGGATCCAATTCACCCCTCCACTTT. Its protein product is CASSDRTGSNSPLHF.

This clone was seen a handful of times. The V and J genes are TRBV4-1 and TRBJ1-6, with 9 nucleotides matching TRBD1. This CDR3 comprises 15 residues. CDR1 is MGHRA and CDR2 is YSYEKL in the germline V gene. Unmatched junction bases numbered 7, after V lost 4 bases and J lost 9 bases. Written as DNA, the CDR3 is TGCGCCAGCAGCCTTCGGACAGGGGATAGTTCACCCCTCCACTTT. This codes for CASSLRTGDSSPLHF.

This chain links TRBV5-1 with TRBJ1-2; 9 nucleotides match TRBD1. Germline-derived CDR1 and CDR2 are SGHRS and YFSETQ. CDR3 length: 14 amino acids. V lost 2 bases, J lost 2 bases, and 1 base stayed unmatched. CDR3 nucleotide sequence: TGCGCCAGCAGCTTAACAGGGGGCAACTATGGCTACACCTTC. The encoded protein is CASSLTGGNYGYTF.

The V gene is TRBV28, the J gene TRBJ1-2; no reliable D call. The ends were cut back, 11 bases at V and 8 bases at J, with 18 bases in the middle. Germline-derived CDR1 and CDR2 are MDHEN and SYDVKM. This CDR3 contains 12 residues. The CDR3, as DNA: TGTGCCCTTGCCCCGCGAGGGAGGGGCTACACCTTC. Its translation is CALAPRGRGYTF.

V gene TRBV6-1 combines with J gene TRBJ2-7; 8 nucleotides agree with TRBD2. Germline lookup yields CDR1 MNHNS and CDR2 SASEGT. J lost 7 bases, V lost 5 bases, and 10 bases had no gene match. The CDR3 has 14 amino acids. The CDR3 DNA is TGTGCCAGCAGTTCCCAACTAGCGGTCCTGGAGCAGTACTTC. It encodes CASSSQLAVLEQYF.

The rearrangement joins TRBV7-8 to TRBJ2-7; a weak D match, TRBD1 (6 bases). This CDR3 region has 15 residues. CDR1 SGHVS and CDR2 FQNEAQ come from the germline V gene. Trimming removed 2 bases at V and 1 base at J, with 12 bases between. The CDR3 protein is CASSLIDGTSYEQYF. The CDR3 region has the DNA TGTGCCAGCAGCTTAATTGATGGGACATCCTACGAGCAGTACTTC.

This clone was observed a few times. The CDR3 here is CATKREENRYTF. DNA of the CDR3: TGTGCCACCAAACGGGAAGAAAATCGCTACACCTTC. The chain has TRBV5-6 and TRBJ1-2; no reliable D call. Trimming left V 9 bases short and J 9 bases short, with 18 bases between. The germline gives CDR1 SGHDT, CDR2 YYEEEE. The CDR3 is 12 residues long.

V is TRBV19 and J is TRBJ2-1; 10 positions agree with TRBD1. J gave up 3 bases and V 6 bases, and 5 bases lay outside the gene matches. This CDR3 spans 15 amino acids. The germline CDR1 and CDR2 sequences are LNHDA and SQIVND (reference sequence). CDR3 sequence: CASRSDRGIYNEQFF. CDR3 sequence (DNA): TGTGCCAGTAGGTCGGACAGGGGGATCTACAATGAGCAGTTCTTC.

The rearrangement links TRBV19 to TRBJ1-5, with D unresolved. CDR3 size: 16 residues. The germline V gene encodes CDR1 LNHDA and CDR2 SQIVND (reference sequence). Between the trimmed V and J ends, which lost 9 bases and 0 bases, there was a span of 18 bases. This CDR3 is CASMGGRTNSNQPQHF. As DNA, the CDR3 is TGTGCCAGCATGGGTGGGAGGACGAATAGCAATCAGCCCCAGCATTTT.

The V and J genes are TRBV5-1 and TRBJ2-3; perhaps TRBD1 as D (6 bases). The CDR3 contains 15 residues. CDR1 and CDR2 (germline): SGHRS, YFSETQ. Between the trimmed V and J ends, which lost 0 bases and 2 bases, there was a span of 10 bases. The chain's CDR3 is CASSLDRVDTDTQYF. Here the CDR3 DNA reads TGCGCCAGCAGCTTGGACAGGGTTGACACAGATACGCAGTATTTT.

The gene calls are TRBV19 and TRBJ2-2, with D possibly being TRBD1 (6 bases). V lost 4 bases, J lost 2 bases, and 14 bases lay in between. CDR1 LNHDA and CDR2 SQIVND come from the germline V gene (reference sequence). The CDR3 length is 16 residues. The CDR3 region is CASSTRQDSNTGELFF. The DNA of the CDR3 is TGTGCCAGTAGTACCAGACAGGACTCCAACACCGGGGAGCTGTTTTTT.

Only one count was recorded for this clone. The genes are TRBV18 and TRBJ1-5, with D possibly TRBD1 on 6 matching bases. V was cut by 5 bases and J by 3 bases, with 11 bases left in between. The CDR3 is 14 residues long. Germline V gives CDR1 KGHSH, CDR2 LQKENI. The CDR3 loop is CASSGDRPNQPQHF. In DNA form, the CDR3 reads TGTGCCAGCTCAGGCGACAGGCCCAATCAGCCCCAGCATTTT.

This chain links TRBV4-1 with TRBJ1-5; D is unclear. The CDR3 contains 16 residues. Trimming pared 1 base from V and 0 bases from J, leaving 10 bases between. Germline CDR1 is MGHRA and CDR2 is YSYEKL. CDR3 coding DNA: TGCGCCAGCAGCCAAGGTGGCGGAGGTAGCAATCAGCCCCAGCATTTT. Translating it yields CASSQGGGGSNQPQHF.

The V gene is TRBV19, the J gene TRBJ2-1, with 7 positions matching TRBD1. The CDR3 contains 15 residues. Germline V gives CDR1 LNHDA, CDR2 SQIVND (reference sequence). The V and J ends lost 1 base and 7 bases, in that order; junction bases with no gene match: 7. In DNA, the CDR3 is TGTGCCAGTAGTATAGCACAGGGGAAGCGGAATGAGCAGTTCTTC. This sequence encodes CASSIAQGKRNEQFF. The full variable domain, completed using reference TRBV19 and TRBJ2-1, is DGGITQSPKYLFRKEGQNVTLSCEQNLNHDAMYWYRQDPGQGLRLIYYSQIVNDFQKGDIAEGYSVSREKKESFPLTVTSAQKNPTAFYLCASSIAQGKRNEQFFGPGTRLTVL.

The V gene is TRBV6-1, the J gene TRBJ1-5; TRBD1 aligns across 7 bases. Germline-derived CDR1 and CDR2 are MNHNS and SASEGT. There are 15 residues in the CDR3. V shed 0 bases, J shed 10 bases, and the junction held 9 bases outside the gene matches. CDR3 sequence reads: CASSEATGSVRPQHF. CDR3 sequence (DNA): TGTGCCAGCAGTGAAGCGACAGGGTCGGTGCGTCCCCAGCATTTT.

The rearrangement joins TRBV6-1 to TRBJ1-4, with 7 bases identical to TRBD1. V was clipped by 6 bases and J by 11 bases; unmatched bases: 3. The CDR3 has 11 amino acids. Germline V lookup: CDR1 MNHNS, CDR2 SASEGT. CDR3 sequence (DNA): TGTGCCAGCAGGTACAGGGGCAAACTGTTTTTT. Its protein product is CASRYRGKLFF.

The rearrangement links TRBV18 to TRBJ2-3, with D perhaps matching TRBD2 (5 bases). V lost 2 bases to trimming and J lost 6 bases, with 27 bases between them. Germline V lookup: CDR1 KGHSH, CDR2 LQKENI. The CDR3 sequence is 19 residues long. CDR3 sequence: CASSPRKWASQYYADTQYF. The CDR3 DNA follows: TGTGCCAGCTCACCAAGAAAATGGGCTAGCCAGTATTATGCGGATACGCAGTATTTT. Full variable domain (rest looked up from reference TRBV18 and TRBJ2-3): NAGVMQNPRHLVRRRGQEARLRCSPMKGHSHVYWYRQLPEEGLKFMVYLQKENIIDESGMPKERFSAEFPKEGPSILRIQQVVRGDSAAYFCASSPRKWASQYYADTQYFGPGTRLTVL.

Points on this clone: Within the sample, other DNA sequences also encode this same CDR3. Here the CDR3 reads CASSLQETQYF. The CDR3 nucleotides are TGCGCCAGCAGCCTCCAAGAGACCCAGTACTTC. The V and J genes are TRBV5-1 and TRBJ2-5; D ambiguous. From germline, CDR1 is SGHRS and CDR2 YFSETQ. V was pared by 4 bases and J by 1 base, with 2 bases between. The CDR3 covers 11 residues.

The gene calls are TRBV29-1 and TRBJ1-2; TRBD1 aligns across 7 bases. CDR1 is SQVTM and CDR2 is ANQGSEA in the germline V gene. After removal of 4 bases from V and 8 bases from J, the junction contained 10 bases not matched to a gene. The CDR3 is 13 amino acids. Here the CDR3 DNA reads TGCAGCGTTGGACAGGGAGGAAGTTGGGGCTACACCTTC. Encoded protein: CSVGQGGSWGYTF.

This sequence joins TRBV4-2 and TRBJ1-1; 7 nucleotides agree with TRBD1. This CDR3 is 16 amino acids long. CDR1 is LGHNA and CDR2 is YNFKEQ in the germline V gene. The junction had 6 bases not matched to a gene; V was cut back by 2 bases and J by 0 bases. The CDR3 DNA follows: TGTGCCAGCAGCCAATTGGCTGACAGGGTGAACACTGAAGCTTTCTTT. Residues: CASSQLADRVNTEAFF.

CDR3 sequence: CASSPGRPNTEAFF. For the CDR3, the DNA is TGCGCCAGCAGCCCCGGGAGGCCGAACACTGAAGCTTTCTTT. The chain employs TRBV5-1 and TRBJ1-1; D not certain. This CDR3 is built from 14 residues. Per germline, CDR1 SGHRS and CDR2 YFSETQ. V lost 4 bases and J 1 base, leaving 11 bases between the germline ends.

The DNA of the CDR3 is TGTGCCAGCAGCTTATGGGACAGAGAAAACATTCAGTACTTC. Encoded protein: CASSLWDRENIQYF. The J gene is TRBJ2-4, the V gene TRBV13, with 7 bases aligning to TRBD1. V was pared by 2 bases and J by 5 bases, with 3 bases of the junction left unmatched. Germline V lookup: CDR1 PRHDT, CDR2 FYEKMQ (reference sequence). The CDR3 sequence is 14 residues long. Complete variable domain (other parts from reference TRBV13 and TRBJ2-4): AAGVIQSPRHLIKEKRETATLKCYPIPRHDTVYWYQQGPGQDPQFLISFYEKMQSDKGSIPDRFSAQQFSDYHSELNMSSLELGDSALYFCASSLWDRENIQYFGAGTRLSVL.

Notes on this clone: Other DNA sequences within the sample encode an identical CDR3. CDR3 protein: CASSGRDSSYEQYF. The CDR3 DNA follows: TGTGCCAGCAGCGGGCGGGACAGCTCCTACGAGCAGTACTTC. The chain recombines TRBV9 with TRBJ2-7; the D gene is possibly TRBD1 (7 bases). CDR3 length: 14 residues. Trimming removed 3 bases at V and 0 bases at J, with 10 bases between. CDR1 and CDR2 from the germline V gene are SGDLS and YYNGEE.

This rearrangement joins TRBV9 to TRBJ1-1, with TRBD1 matching over 8 bases. The V gene's germline CDR1 is SGDLS and CDR2 YYNGEE. This CDR3 contains 15 residues. V lost 3 bases to trimming and J lost 3 bases; unmatched junction nucleotides: 7. The CDR3 sequence is CASSDPTGDYTEAFF. The CDR3 DNA reads TGTGCCAGCAGCGACCCGACAGGGGACTACACTGAAGCTTTCTTT.

The V and J genes are TRBV28 and TRBJ2-3, with D maybe TRBD2 (5 bases). CDR3 length: 17 amino acids. CDR1 is MDHEN, CDR2 SYDVKM, per germline. The V and J ends lost 1 base and 5 bases respectively, with 19 bases between them. CDR3 protein: CASSLSASHTWGDTQYF. The DNA for the CDR3 is TGTGCCAGCAGTTTATCCGCTAGCCACACGTGGGGAGATACGCAGTATTTT.